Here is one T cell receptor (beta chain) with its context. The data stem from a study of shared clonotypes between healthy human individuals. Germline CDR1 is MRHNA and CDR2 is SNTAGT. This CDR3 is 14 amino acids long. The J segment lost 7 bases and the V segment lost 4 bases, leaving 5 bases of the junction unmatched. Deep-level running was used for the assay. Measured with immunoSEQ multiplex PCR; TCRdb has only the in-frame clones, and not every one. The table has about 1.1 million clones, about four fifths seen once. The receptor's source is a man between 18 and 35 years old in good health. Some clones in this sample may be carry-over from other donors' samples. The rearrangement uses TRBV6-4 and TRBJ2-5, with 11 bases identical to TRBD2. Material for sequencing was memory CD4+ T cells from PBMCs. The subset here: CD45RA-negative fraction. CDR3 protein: CASSATGTSGTQYF. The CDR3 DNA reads TGTGCCAGCAGTGCTACCGGGACTAGCGGGACCCAGTACTTC.